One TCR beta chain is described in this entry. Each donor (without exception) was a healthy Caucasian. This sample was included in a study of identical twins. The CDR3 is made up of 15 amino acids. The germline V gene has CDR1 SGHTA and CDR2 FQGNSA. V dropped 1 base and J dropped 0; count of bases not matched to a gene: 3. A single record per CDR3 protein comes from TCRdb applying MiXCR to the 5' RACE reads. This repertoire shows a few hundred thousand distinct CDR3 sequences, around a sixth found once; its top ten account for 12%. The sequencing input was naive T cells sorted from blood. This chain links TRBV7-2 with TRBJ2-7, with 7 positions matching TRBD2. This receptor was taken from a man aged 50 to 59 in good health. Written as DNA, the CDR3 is TGTGCCAGCAGCTTAGTTGAGCGGGGCTCCTACGAGCAGTACTTC. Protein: CASSLVERGSYEQYF.